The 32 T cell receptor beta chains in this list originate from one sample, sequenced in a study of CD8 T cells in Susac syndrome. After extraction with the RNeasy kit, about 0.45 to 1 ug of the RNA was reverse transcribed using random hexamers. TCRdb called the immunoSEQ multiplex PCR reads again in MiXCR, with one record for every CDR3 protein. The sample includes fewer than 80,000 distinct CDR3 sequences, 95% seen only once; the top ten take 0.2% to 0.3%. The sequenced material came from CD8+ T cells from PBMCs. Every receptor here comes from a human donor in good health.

CDR3 nucleotide sequence: TGTGCCAGCAGCGAGCGGGACAAGGAACAGTTCTTC. Its protein is CASSERDKEQFF. The chain combines TRBV7-9 with TRBJ2-1, with D possibly matching TRBD2 (7 bases). The CDR3 contains 12 residues. Deletions cut 5 bases from V and 13 bases from J, with 15 bases between. Germline V gene data show CDR1 as SEHNR and CDR2 as FQNEAQ (reference sequence).

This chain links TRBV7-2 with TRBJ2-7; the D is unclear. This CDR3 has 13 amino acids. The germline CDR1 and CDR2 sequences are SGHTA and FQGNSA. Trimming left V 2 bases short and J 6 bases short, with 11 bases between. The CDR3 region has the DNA TGTGCCAGCAGCTTAAATCTAGGCCGCGAGCAGTACGTC. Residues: CASSLNLGREQYV.

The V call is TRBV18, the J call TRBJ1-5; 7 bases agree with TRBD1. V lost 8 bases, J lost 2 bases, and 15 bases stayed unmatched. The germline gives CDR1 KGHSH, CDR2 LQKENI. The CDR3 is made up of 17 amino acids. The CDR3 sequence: CASPQRGKGARNQPQHF. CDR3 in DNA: TGTGCCAGCCCCCAAAGGGGGAAGGGGGCCCGCAATCAGCCCCAGCATTTT.

The CDR3 sequence is CASSFRGMNTGELFF. CDR3 sequence (DNA): TGTGCCAGCAGTTTTCGCGGGATGAACACCGGGGAGCTGTTTTTT. The rearrangement links TRBV28 to TRBJ2-2, with D possibly matching TRBD2 (6 bases). The CDR3 has 15 amino acids. The V and J ends lost 3 bases and 1 base respectively, with 9 bases between them. Germline CDR1 is MDHEN and CDR2 is SYDVKM.

The CDR3 reads CASSQGEGELFF. As DNA, the CDR3 is TGCGCCAGCAGCCAAGGGGAAGGGGAGCTGTTTTTT. The chain joins TRBV4-3 to TRBJ2-2; D not certain. CDR1 LGHNA and CDR2 YSLEER come from the germline V gene. CDR3 length: 12 residues. V shed 1 base and J shed 8 bases, with 5 bases lying between them.

The CDR3 here is CASSLRMAHGEQYF. CDR3 nucleotide sequence: TGTGCCAGCAGCCTCCGGATGGCCCACGGCGAGCAGTACTTC. V is TRBV7-2 and J is TRBJ2-7; D gene uncertain. V was trimmed by 5 bases and J by 6 bases, leaving 17 bases between them. CDR3 size: 14 residues. Germline CDR1 SGHTA, CDR2 FQGNSA. Full variable domain (missing parts from reference TRBV7-2 and TRBJ2-7): GAGVSQSPSNKVTEKGKDVELRCDPISGHTALYWYRQSLGQGLEFLIYFQGNSAPDKSGLPSDRFSAERTGGSVSTLTIQRTQQEDSAVYLCASSLRMAHGEQYFGPGTRLTVT.

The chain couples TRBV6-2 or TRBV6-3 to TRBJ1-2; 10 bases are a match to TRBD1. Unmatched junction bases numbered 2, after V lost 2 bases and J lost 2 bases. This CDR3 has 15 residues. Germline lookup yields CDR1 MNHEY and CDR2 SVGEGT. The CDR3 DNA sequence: TGTGCCAGCAGTTACGCGGGACAGGGGAACTATGGCTACACCTTC. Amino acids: CASSYAGQGNYGYTF.

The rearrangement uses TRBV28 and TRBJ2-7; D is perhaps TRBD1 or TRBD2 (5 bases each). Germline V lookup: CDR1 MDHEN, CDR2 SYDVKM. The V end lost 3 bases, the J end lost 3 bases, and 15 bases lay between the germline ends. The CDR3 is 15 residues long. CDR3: CASSLRGRLNYEQYF. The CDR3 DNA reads TGTGCCAGCAGTTTGAGGGGCAGGCTTAACTACGAGCAGTACTTC.

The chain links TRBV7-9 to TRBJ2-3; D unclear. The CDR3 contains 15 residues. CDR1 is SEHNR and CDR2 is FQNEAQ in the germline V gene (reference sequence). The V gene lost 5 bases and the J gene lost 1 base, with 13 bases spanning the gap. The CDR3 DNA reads TGTGCCAGCAGCCCCCCTGCGGTCGGCACAGATACGCAGTATTTT. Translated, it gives CASSPPAVGTDTQYF.

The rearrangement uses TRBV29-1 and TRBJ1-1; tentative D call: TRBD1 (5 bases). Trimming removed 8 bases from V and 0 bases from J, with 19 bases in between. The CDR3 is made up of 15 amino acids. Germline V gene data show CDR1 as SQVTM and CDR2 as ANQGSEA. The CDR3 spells CSTKGSAGLNTEAFF. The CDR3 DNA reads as TGCAGCACAAAGGGGTCCGCGGGGTTGAACACTGAAGCTTTCTTT.

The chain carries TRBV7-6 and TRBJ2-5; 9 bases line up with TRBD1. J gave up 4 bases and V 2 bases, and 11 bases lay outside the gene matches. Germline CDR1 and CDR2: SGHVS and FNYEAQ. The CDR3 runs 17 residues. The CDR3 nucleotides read TGTGCCAGCAGCTTAAGGTTGTCGGGGACAGGGCTAGAGACCCAGTACTTC. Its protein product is CASSLRLSGTGLETQYF.

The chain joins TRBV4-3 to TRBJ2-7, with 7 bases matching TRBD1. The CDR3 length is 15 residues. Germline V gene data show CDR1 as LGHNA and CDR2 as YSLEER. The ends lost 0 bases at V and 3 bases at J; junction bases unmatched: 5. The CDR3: CASSQDIGGFYEQYV. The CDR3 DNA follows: TGCGCCAGCAGCCAAGATATAGGGGGCTTCTACGAGCAGTACGTC.

The CDR3 region has the DNA TGTGCCAGCAGCCCCGGCCGTATGGGGCAGGGAGCGGGGGGTAATACCGGGGAGCTGTTTTTT. It specifies CASSPGRMGQGAGGNTGELFF. The chain carries TRBV9 and TRBJ2-2, with 9 bases aligning to TRBD2. Germline V gene data show CDR1 as SGDLS and CDR2 as YYNGEE. V lost 4 bases to trimming and J lost 5 bases; unmatched junction nucleotides: 24. The CDR3 is made up of 21 amino acids.

CDR3 nucleotide sequence: TGTGCCAGCAGCTTCAGTCGGGGGGTGAAGGGGAATGAGCAGTTCTTC. Protein: CASSFSRGVKGNEQFF. V usage is TRBV7-3 and J usage is TRBJ2-1; 7 nucleotides agree with TRBD2. The CDR3 spans 16 residues. The V and J ends lost 3 bases and 7 bases, in that order; junction bases with no gene match: 12. Germline CDR1 SGHTA, CDR2 FQGTGA.

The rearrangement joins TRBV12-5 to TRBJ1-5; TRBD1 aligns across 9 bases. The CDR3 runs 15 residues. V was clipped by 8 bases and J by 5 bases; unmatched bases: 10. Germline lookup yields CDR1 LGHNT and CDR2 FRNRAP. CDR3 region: CASQPGTGTHQPQHF. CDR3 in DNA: TGTGCTAGTCAGCCAGGGACAGGGACACATCAGCCCCAGCATTTT.

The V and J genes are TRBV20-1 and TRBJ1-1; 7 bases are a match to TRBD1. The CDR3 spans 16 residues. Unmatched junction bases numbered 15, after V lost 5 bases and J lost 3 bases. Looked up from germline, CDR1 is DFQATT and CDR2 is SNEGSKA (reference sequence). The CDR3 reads CSAALSLTGVDTEAFF. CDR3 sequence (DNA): TGCAGTGCTGCTTTATCCCTCACAGGGGTCGACACTGAAGCTTTCTTT.

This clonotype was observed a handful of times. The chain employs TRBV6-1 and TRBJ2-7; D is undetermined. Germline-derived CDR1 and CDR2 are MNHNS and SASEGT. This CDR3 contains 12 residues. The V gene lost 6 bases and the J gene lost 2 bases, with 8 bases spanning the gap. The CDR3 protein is CASSQGPYEQYV. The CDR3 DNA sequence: TGTGCCAGCAGCCAAGGTCCCTACGAGCAGTACGTC.

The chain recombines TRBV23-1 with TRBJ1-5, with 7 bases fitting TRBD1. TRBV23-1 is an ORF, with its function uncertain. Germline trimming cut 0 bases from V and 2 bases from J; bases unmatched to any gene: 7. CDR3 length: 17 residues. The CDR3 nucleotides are TGCGCCAGCAGTCAATCGACAGGGAGGGTTGGCAATCAGCCCCAGCATTTT. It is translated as CASSQSTGRVGNQPQHF.

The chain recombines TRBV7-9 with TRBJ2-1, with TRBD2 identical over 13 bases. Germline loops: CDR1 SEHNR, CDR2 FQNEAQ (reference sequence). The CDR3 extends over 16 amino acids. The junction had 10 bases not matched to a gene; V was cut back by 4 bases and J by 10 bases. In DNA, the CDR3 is TGTGCCAGCAGCTCCCCTGGACTAGCGGGGGATGAGGAGCAGTTCTTC. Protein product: CASSSPGLAGDEEQFF. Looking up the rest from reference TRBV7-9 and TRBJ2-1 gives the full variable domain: DTGVSQNPRHKITKRGQNVTFRCDPISEHNRLYWYRQTLGQGPEFLTYFQNEAQLEKSRLLSDRFSAERPKGSFSTLEIQRTEQGDSAMYLCASSSPGLAGDEEQFFGPGTRLTVL.

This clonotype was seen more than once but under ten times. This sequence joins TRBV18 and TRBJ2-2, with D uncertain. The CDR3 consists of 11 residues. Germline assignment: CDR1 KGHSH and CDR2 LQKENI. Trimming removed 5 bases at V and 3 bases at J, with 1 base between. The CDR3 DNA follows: TGTGCCAGCTCAGACACCGGGGAGCTGTTTTTT. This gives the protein CASSDTGELFF.

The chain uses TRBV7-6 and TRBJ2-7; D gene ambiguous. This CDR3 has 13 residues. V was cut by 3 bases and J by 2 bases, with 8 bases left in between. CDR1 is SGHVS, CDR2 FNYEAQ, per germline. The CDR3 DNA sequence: TGTGCCAGCAGCTTTAATAACGCCTACGAGCAGTACTTC. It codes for CASSFNNAYEQYF.

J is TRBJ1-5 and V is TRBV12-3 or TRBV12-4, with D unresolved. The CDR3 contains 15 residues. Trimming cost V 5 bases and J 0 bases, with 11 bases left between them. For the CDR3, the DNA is TGTGCCAGCAGTACCGAAGGATTTAGCAATCAGCCCCAGCATTTT. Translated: CASSTEGFSNQPQHF.

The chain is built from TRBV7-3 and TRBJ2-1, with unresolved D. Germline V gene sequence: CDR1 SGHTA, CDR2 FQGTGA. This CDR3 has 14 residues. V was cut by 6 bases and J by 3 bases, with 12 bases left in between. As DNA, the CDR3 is TGTGCCAGCAGATACCCCGGGCTCTACAATGAGCAGTTCTTC. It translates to CASRYPGLYNEQFF.

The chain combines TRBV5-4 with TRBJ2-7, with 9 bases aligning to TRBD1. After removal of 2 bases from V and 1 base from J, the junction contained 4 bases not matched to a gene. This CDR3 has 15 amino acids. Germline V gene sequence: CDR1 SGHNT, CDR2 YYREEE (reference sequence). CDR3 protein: CASSFLGQGSYEQYF. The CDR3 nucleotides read TGTGCCAGCAGCTTTCTCGGACAGGGGTCCTACGAGCAGTACTTC.

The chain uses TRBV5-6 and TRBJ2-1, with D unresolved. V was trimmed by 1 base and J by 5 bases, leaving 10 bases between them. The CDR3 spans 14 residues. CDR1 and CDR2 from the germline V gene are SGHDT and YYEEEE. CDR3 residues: CASSLSQRHNEQFF. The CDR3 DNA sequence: TGTGCCAGCAGCTTGTCGCAAAGGCACAATGAGCAGTTCTTC.

As DNA, the CDR3 is TGTGCCAGCAGCTATGTAGCGGGGGGGAACATTCAGTACTTC. It encodes CASSYVAGGNIQYF. The chain links TRBV12-3 or TRBV12-4 to TRBJ2-4, with 11 nucleotides matching TRBD2. This CDR3 spans 14 amino acids. The V and J ends lost 6 bases and 7 bases, in that order; junction bases with no gene match: 5.

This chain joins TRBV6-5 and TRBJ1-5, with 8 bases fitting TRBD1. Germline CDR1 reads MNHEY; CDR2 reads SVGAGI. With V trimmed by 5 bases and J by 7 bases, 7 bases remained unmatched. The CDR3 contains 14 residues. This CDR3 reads CASSDDRGAQPQHF. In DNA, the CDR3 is TGTGCCAGCAGTGACGACAGGGGAGCCCAGCCCCAGCATTTT.

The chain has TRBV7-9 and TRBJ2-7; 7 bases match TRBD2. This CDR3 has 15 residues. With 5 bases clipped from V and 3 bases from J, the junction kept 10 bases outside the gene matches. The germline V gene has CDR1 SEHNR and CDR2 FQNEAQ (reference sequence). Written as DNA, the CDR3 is TGTGCCAGCAGCCCGCCCACTCGGGGGGTCTACGAGCAGTACGTC. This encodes CASSPPTRGVYEQYV.

The CDR3 sequence: CSVSSPNTGELFF. DNA for the CDR3: TGCAGCGTTTCCTCCCCAAACACCGGGGAGCTGTTTTTT. The gene calls are TRBV29-1 and TRBJ2-2; D is undetermined. Germline V lookup: CDR1 SQVTM, CDR2 ANQGSEA. Trimming pared 5 bases from V and 2 bases from J, leaving 9 bases between. The CDR3 loop spans 13 amino acids.

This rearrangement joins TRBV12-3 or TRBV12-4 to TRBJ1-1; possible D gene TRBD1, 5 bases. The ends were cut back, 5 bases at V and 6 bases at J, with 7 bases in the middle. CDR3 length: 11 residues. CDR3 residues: CASSGGAEAFF. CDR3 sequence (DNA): TGTGCCAGCAGTGGGGGGGCTGAAGCTTTCTTT.

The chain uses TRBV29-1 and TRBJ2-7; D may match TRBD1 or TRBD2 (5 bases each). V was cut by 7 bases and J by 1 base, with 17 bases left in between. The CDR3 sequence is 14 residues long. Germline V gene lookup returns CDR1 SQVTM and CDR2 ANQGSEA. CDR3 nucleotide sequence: TGCAGCGCCGCTGCCGGGGCCGAGTCCTACGAGCAGTACTTC. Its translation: CSAAAGAESYEQYF.

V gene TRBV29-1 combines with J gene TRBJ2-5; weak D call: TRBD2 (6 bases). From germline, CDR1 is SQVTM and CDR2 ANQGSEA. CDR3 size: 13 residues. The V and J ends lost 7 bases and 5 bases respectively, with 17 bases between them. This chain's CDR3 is CSASPAGRETQYF. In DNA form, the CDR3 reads TGCAGCGCATCCCCGGCAGGGAGGGAGACCCAGTACTTC.